This T cell receptor (beta chain) derives from a study of blood T cell repertoires in COVID-19. TCRdb's table, derived via immunoSEQ multiplex PCR, lists solely in-frame clones and lacks some. Here the sample spans 130,000 to 150,000 clones, approximately 80% being singletons. Germline assignment: CDR1 SGHTA and CDR2 FQGNSA. V lost 1 base and J lost 3, with 14 bases in between. The CDR3 runs 16 residues. Source material: peripheral blood. The J gene is TRBJ2-3, the V gene TRBV7-2; D may be TRBD2 (6 bases). This clonotype was obtained from a human donor in a cohort sampled during active COVID-19. CDR3 bases: TGTGCCAGCAGCTTAGAACCGGGAGTGGGGACAGATACGCAGTATTTT. Its protein is CASSLEPGVGTDTQYF. Combining the CDR3 with reference TRBV7-2 and TRBJ2-3 gives the whole variable domain GAGVSQSPSNKVTEKGKDVELRCDPISGHTALYWYRQSLGQGLEFLIYFQGNSAPDKSGLPSDRFSAERTGGSVSTLTIQRTQQEDSAVYLCASSLEPGVGTDTQYFGPGTRLTVL.